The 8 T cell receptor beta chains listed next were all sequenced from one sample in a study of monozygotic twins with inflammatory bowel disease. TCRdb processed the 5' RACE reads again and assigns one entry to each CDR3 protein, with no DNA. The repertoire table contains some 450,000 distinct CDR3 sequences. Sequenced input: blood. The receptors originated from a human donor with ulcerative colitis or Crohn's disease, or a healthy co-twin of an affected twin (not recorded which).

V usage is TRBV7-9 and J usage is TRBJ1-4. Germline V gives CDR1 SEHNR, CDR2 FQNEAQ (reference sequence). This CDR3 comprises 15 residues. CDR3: CASSPPWGLNEKLFF.

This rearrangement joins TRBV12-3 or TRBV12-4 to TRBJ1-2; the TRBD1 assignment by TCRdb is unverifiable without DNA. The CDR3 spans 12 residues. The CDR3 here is CASSSRVTDYTF.

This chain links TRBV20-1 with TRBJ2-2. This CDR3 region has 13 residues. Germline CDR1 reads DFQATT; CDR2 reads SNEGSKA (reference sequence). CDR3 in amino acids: CSARAILTGELFF.

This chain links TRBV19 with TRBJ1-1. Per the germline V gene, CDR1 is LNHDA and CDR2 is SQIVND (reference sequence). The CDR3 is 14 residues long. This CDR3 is CASSMEVVNTEAFF.

The CDR3 spells CASSQLRADTQYF. The gene calls are TRBV14 and TRBJ2-3. Germline-derived CDR1 and CDR2 are SGHDN and FVKESK. The CDR3 is made up of 13 amino acids. The variable domain in full, with the rest retrieved from reference TRBV14 and TRBJ2-3, is EAGVTQFPSHSVIEKGQTVTLRCDPISGHDNLYWYRRVMGKEIKFLLHFVKESKQDESGMPNNRFLAERTGGTYSTLKVQPAELEDSGVYFCASSQLRADTQYFGPGTRLTVL.

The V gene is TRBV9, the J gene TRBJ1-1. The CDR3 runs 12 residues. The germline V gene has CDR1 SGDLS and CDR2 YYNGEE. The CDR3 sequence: CASSDTGTEAFF.

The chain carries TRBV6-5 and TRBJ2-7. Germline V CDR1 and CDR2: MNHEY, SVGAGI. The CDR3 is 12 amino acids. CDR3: CAGSYSMGEQYF.

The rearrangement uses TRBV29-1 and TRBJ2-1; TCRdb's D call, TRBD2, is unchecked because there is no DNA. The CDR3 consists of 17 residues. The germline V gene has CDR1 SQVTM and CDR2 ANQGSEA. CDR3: CSVEGLAGANSYNEQFF.